Shown below are 23 T cell receptor beta chains from a single sample sequenced in a study of molecular identifiers for immune sequencing clone quantification. Each CDR3 protein gets one entry after TCRdb re-called the PCR reads with MiXCR. This table holds about 300,000 distinct CDR3 sequences, 20% to 25% found once. Material: naive CD8+ T cells from blood, with Jurkat cell RNA spiked in. Subset defined: FACS-sorted CD8+CD4-CCR7+CD45RA+ naive T cells. Source of these receptors: a human donor in good health. Some libraries in this study had Jurkat cell RNA spiked in.

The J gene is TRBJ2-7, the V gene TRBV11-2; D perhaps matches TRBD2 (5 bases). The ends were cut back, 5 bases at V and 3 bases at J, with 11 bases in the middle. Germline CDR1 and CDR2: SGHAT and FQNNGV. The CDR3 consists of 13 residues. This chain's CDR3 is CASSAYGGYEQYF. The CDR3 DNA reads TGTGCCAGCAGCGCTTACGGAGGCTACGAGCAGTACTTC.

The table lists this clonotype with many counts. V and J are TRBV5-5 and TRBJ2-1; 8 bases match TRBD2. Germline values: CDR1 SGHKS, CDR2 YYEKEE (reference sequence). V lost 4 bases and J lost 15; bases outside the gene matches: 12. The CDR3 sequence is 13 residues long. The CDR3 spells CASSQPGLVGPFF. For the CDR3, the DNA is TGTGCCAGCAGCCAACCGGGACTAGTAGGTCCGTTCTTC.

This clonotype was counted ten times or more. This chain joins TRBV29-1 and TRBJ1-1, with D possibly matching TRBD1 (6 bases). The V gene's germline CDR1 is SQVTM and CDR2 ANQGSEA. This CDR3 contains 12 residues. Trimming stripped 4 bases from V and 2 bases from J, with 8 bases between. CDR3 sequence: CSVVGGNTEAFF. CDR3 in DNA: TGCAGCGTTGTAGGGGGAAACACTGAAGCTTTCTTT.

This clonotype was detected many times. V gene TRBV7-9 combines with J gene TRBJ2-3; TRBD2 aligns across 7 bases. CDR1 SEHNR and CDR2 FQNEAQ come from the germline V gene (reference sequence). Trimming cost V 5 bases and J 0 bases; bases outside gene matches: 14. The CDR3 extends over 18 amino acids. The CDR3, as DNA: TGTGCCAGCAGCGCCCCCGTTTCCAGCGGGGTTAGCACAGATACGCAGTATTTT. Translated, it gives CASSAPVSSGVSTDTQYF.

This chain uses TRBV21-1 with TRBJ1-5; TRBD1 is taken as the D call from the table, unchecked against the DNA. TRBV21-1 is noted as a pseudogene. The CDR3 spans 19 residues. The CDR3: CASSKARGTDIMGNQPQHF. DNA of the CDR3: TGTGCCAGCAGCAAAGCCAGGGGGACGGATATAATGGGCAATCAGCCCCAGCATTTT.

Worth noting for this clonotype: This may be a read error: a much more frequent sequence differs by one nucleotide. V and J are TRBV7-2 and TRBJ2-5, with D possibly matching TRBD1 (6 bases). Germline assignment: CDR1 SGHTA and CDR2 FQGNSA. V lost 5 bases, J lost 5 bases, and 15 bases lay in between. The CDR3 has 14 residues. The CDR3 DNA follows: TGTGCCAGCAGCCCTTGGACAGAAAGGGAGACCCAGTACTTC. Translating gives CASSPWTERETQYF.

This chain joins TRBV5-1 and TRBJ1-1, with D perhaps TRBD1 (5 bases). The CDR3 is 14 residues long. Trimming stripped 4 bases from V and 2 bases from J, with 12 bases between. CDR1 is SGHRS and CDR2 is YFSETQ in the germline V gene. The CDR3 loop is CASSQGALNTEAFF. Here the CDR3 DNA reads TGCGCCAGCAGCCAAGGGGCCCTAAACACTGAAGCTTTCTTT.

Many counts were recorded for this clonotype. In DNA form, the CDR3 reads TGTGCCAGCAGTTTATCGAGCGGGAGGACCTACGAGCAGTACTTC. Amino acids: CASSLSSGRTYEQYF. The chain uses TRBV27 and TRBJ2-7, with 9 bases aligning to TRBD2. From germline, CDR1 is MNHEY and CDR2 SMNVEV (reference sequence). V lost 0 bases to trimming and J lost 2 bases; unmatched junction nucleotides: 2. This CDR3 is 15 amino acids long.

A note on this clonotype: With a much larger clone just one base away, this may be a read error. This rearrangement joins TRBV28 to TRBJ1-6; 7 nucleotides match TRBD1. Germline V CDR1 and CDR2: MDHEN, SYDVKM. The CDR3 totals 15 residues. Germline trimming cut 4 bases from V and 6 bases from J; bases unmatched to any gene: 6. Here the CDR3 reads CASSSLGQTNSPLHF. The CDR3 DNA reads TGTGCCAGCAGTTCCTTGGGACAGACTAATTCACCCCTCCACTTT.

A remark on this clonotype: Its ends do not fully match the called genes, so a read error is possible. The rearrangement links TRBV7-8 to TRBJ2-7, with 7 bases lining up with TRBD2. The germline gives CDR1 SGHVS, CDR2 FQNEAQ. The CDR3 extends over 14 amino acids. CDR3 coding DNA: TGTGCCAGCAGCTTAGTAGGCAGGGACTACGAGCAGTGCTTC. Its translation is CASSLVGRDYEQCF.

This chain uses TRBV20-1 with TRBJ1-5; unclear D gene. Per germline, CDR1 DFQATT and CDR2 SNEGSKA (reference sequence). Trimming pared 3 bases from V and 0 bases from J, leaving 12 bases between. This CDR3 has 15 amino acids. In DNA form, the CDR3 reads TGCAGTGCTAGGACCTCTTTAAATAGCAATCAGCCCCAGCATTTT. It yields the protein CSARTSLNSNQPQHF.

This clonotype was recorded at least ten times. The chain couples TRBV7-9 to TRBJ2-3; 8 bases align to TRBD2. Germline V CDR1 and CDR2: SEHNR, FQNEAQ (reference sequence). Unmatched junction bases numbered 4, after V lost 0 bases and J lost 5 bases. CDR3 length equals 15 residues. CDR3 DNA sequence: TGTGCCAGCAGCTTAGCCGGCGGGGGGAAAGATACGCAGTATTTT. This sequence encodes CASSLAGGGKDTQYF.

A note on this clonotype: This may stem from a read error, because a much larger clone lies one nucleotide away. The rearrangement links TRBV7-6 to TRBJ2-2; D might be TRBD1 (5 bases). Germline CDR1 is SGHVS and CDR2 is FNYEAQ. V lost 1 base to trimming and J lost 4 bases, with 13 bases between them. This CDR3 comprises 16 residues. This CDR3 reads CASSLGAGMGTGELFF. In DNA form, the CDR3 reads TGTGCCAGCAGCTTAGGCGCAGGGATGGGCACCGGGGAGCTGTTTTTT.

This clonotype was observed a handful of times. The chain carries TRBV6-2 or TRBV6-3 and TRBJ1-5; tentative D call: TRBD1 (5 bases). This CDR3 spans 14 amino acids. V was clipped by 6 bases and J by 9 bases, with 18 bases between them. The germline gives CDR1 MNHEY, CDR2 SVGEGT. The CDR3 sequence: CASSSAGRDGPQHF. In nucleotides, the CDR3 is TGTGCCAGCAGCTCCGCGGGACGGGATGGGCCCCAGCATTTT.

This chain links TRBV20-1 with TRBJ2-3; D remains ambiguous. The germline V gene has CDR1 DFQATT and CDR2 SNEGSKA (reference sequence). The CDR3 covers 13 residues. V was shortened by 0 bases and J by 3 bases, with 7 bases between the two germline ends. CDR3 bases: TGCAGTGCTAGAGAGGTTCGAACAGATACGCAGTATTTT. This translates into CSAREVRTDTQYF.

This clonotype was counted at least ten times. The chain employs TRBV7-9 and TRBJ2-7, with 7 bases matching TRBD2. Germline V gene sequence: CDR1 SEHNR, CDR2 FQNEAQ (reference sequence). V trimming: 1 base; J trimming: 5 bases; junction bases outside the gene matches: 8. This CDR3 comprises 15 residues. The DNA of the CDR3 is TGTGCCAGCAGCTTAGGTCCGGGACTACTCAACGAGCAGTACTTC. Translated, it gives CASSLGPGLLNEQYF.

A few counts support this clonotype. The chain combines TRBV27 with TRBJ2-4; D unclear. The CDR3 loop spans 13 amino acids. The germline gives CDR1 MNHEY, CDR2 SMNVEV (reference sequence). Trimming took 6 bases from V and 3 from J, leaving 9 bases between them. The CDR3 bases are TGTGCCAGCAGGGAGTTGGACAAAAACATTCAGTACTTC. It translates to CASRELDKNIQYF.

In its sample, this clonotype was seen many times. This chain's CDR3 is CASMPLWANTEAFF. The CDR3 bases are TGTGCCAGCATGCCCCTCTGGGCGAACACTGAAGCTTTCTTT. This sequence joins TRBV27 and TRBJ1-1, with D hard to call. CDR1 and CDR2 from the germline V gene are MNHEY and SMNVEV (reference sequence). V dropped 7 bases and J dropped 1 base, with 13 bases sitting between them. The CDR3 totals 14 residues.

V and J are TRBV3-1 and TRBJ2-3; weak D call: TRBD2 (6 bases). CDR3 length: 15 amino acids. The V gene lost 0 bases and the J gene lost 8 bases, with 15 bases spanning the gap. The germline V gene encodes CDR1 LGHDT and CDR2 YNNKEL (reference sequence). CDR3 loop: CASSQEGGLGGTQYF. CDR3 in DNA: TGTGCCAGCAGCCAAGAAGGAGGGCTTGGAGGTACGCAGTATTTT.

This clonotype has at least ten counts. The genes are TRBV7-9 and TRBJ1-5; D gene ambiguous. The CDR3 totals 13 residues. Trimming stripped 4 bases from V and 11 bases from J, with 15 bases between. Germline loops: CDR1 SEHNR, CDR2 FQNEAQ (reference sequence). The CDR3 DNA reads TGTGCCAGCAGCTCTCCCAGAGTGGGAGCCCAGCATTTT. It yields the protein CASSSPRVGAQHF.

The V and J genes are TRBV7-3 and TRBJ2-1; D may match TRBD1 or TRBD2 (5 bases each). Germline V gene sequence: CDR1 SGHTA, CDR2 FQGTGA. Trimming removed 5 bases at V and 5 bases at J, with 16 bases between. The CDR3 length is 15 residues. CDR3 in amino acids: CASSLAGTANNEQFF. For the CDR3, the DNA is TGTGCCAGCAGCCTAGCCGGGACCGCAAACAATGAGCAGTTCTTC.

J is TRBJ2-3 and V is TRBV6-5; possibly TRBD2 for D (7 bases). V gave up 6 bases and J gave up 4 bases, with 14 bases separating them. The CDR3 has 14 amino acids. Germline-derived CDR1 and CDR2 are MNHEY and SVGAGI. The chain's CDR3 is CASRGGGGADTQYF. DNA of the CDR3: TGTGCCAGCAGGGGGGGGGGGGGCGCAGATACGCAGTATTTT.

In this sample, this clonotype turned up many times. The chain has TRBV4-1 and TRBJ1-3, with 7 positions matching TRBD1. The CDR3 sequence is 15 residues long. J lost 2 bases, V lost 3 bases, and 4 bases had no gene match. The germline CDR1 and CDR2 sequences are MGHRA and YSYEKL. CDR3 sequence: CASSQYQGAGNTIYF. The DNA for the CDR3 is TGCGCCAGCAGCCAGTACCAGGGGGCTGGAAACACCATATATTTT.